A selection of T cell receptor beta chains follows, all from one sample in a study of long-term antiretroviral therapy in people with HIV. Measured with immunoSEQ multiplex PCR; TCRdb has only the in-frame clones, and not every one. The sample lists under 45,000 clones, under 85% occurring once. Sequenced material: unsorted PBMCs, taken 1 year after starting antiretroviral therapy. The receptors here all came from a young man with HIV. Each CDR3 is given with its conserved first and last residue. The D gene is left open where the match is weak. Only part of the rows carry a size: once, few, many, or a class if the clone is expanded.

j_call v_call d_call clone_size cdr3_aa cdr3_nt
TRBJ1-4 TRBV27 NA NA CASSLSREYTNEKLFF TGTGCCAGCAGTTTATCCAGGGAGTACACTAATGAAAAACTGTTTTTT
TRBJ2-7 TRBV11-3 NA NA CASSLGQASLREQYF TGTGCCAGCAGCTTAGGACAGGCATCACTGCGCGAGCAGTACTTC
TRBJ1-1 TRBV11-2 NA once CASSIQFGQAAGPFF TGTGCCAGCAGCATTCAATTCGGACAAGCGGCTGGGCCGTTCTTT
TRBJ2-1 TRBV28 NA NA CASSHGISYNEQFF TGTGCCAGCAGCCACGGTATATCCTACAATGAGCAGTTCTTC
TRBJ1-1 TRBV5-6 NA NA CASSLGLGGAVTNTEAFF TGTGCCAGCAGCTTGGGCTTGGGGGGCGCGGTGACGAACACTGAAGCTTTCTTT
TRBJ2-7 TRBV19 NA NA CASSIGPEIYEQYF TGTGCCAGTAGTATCGGTCCAGAAATCTACGAGCAGTACTTC
TRBJ2-1 TRBV9 TRBD2 NA CASSVATPTSGVPNEQFF TGTGCCAGCAGCGTGGCCACTCCTACTAGCGGGGTCCCCAATGAGCAGTTCTTC
TRBJ1-3 TRBV4-1 NA NA CASSQDLAPGRIGNTIYF TGCGCCAGCAGCCAAGATCTGGCCCCAGGAAGAATTGGAAACACCATATATTTT
TRBJ2-7 TRBV7-8 NA few CASSPYSSSYEQYF TGTGCCAGCAGCCCATACAGTTCCTCCTACGAGCAGTACTTC
TRBJ1-5 TRBV27 NA NA CASSLSFRGNQPQHF TGTGCCAGCAGTTTATCGTTTCGGGGCAATCAGCCCCAGCATTTT
TRBJ2-7 TRBV7-9 NA NA CASSSTGTLGKGPYEQYF TGTGCCAGCAGCTCCACCGGGACCCTGGGGAAAGGTCCCTACGAGCAGTACTTC
TRBJ2-7 TRBV6-1 NA NA CASSDRAYEQYF TGTGCCAGCAGTGACAGAGCCTACGAGCAGTACTTC
TRBJ1-4 TRBV10-3 TRBD1 NA CAISRTGGNEKLFF TGTGCCATCAGTAGGACAGGGGGCAATGAAAAACTGTTTTTT
TRBJ1-1 TRBV28 NA NA CATRENTEAFF TGTGCCACCCGGGAAAACACTGAAGCTTTCTTT
TRBJ2-3 TRBV29-1 TRBD2 NA CSVRAGTSLDTQYF TGCAGCGTTCGAGCGGGGACTAGCCTAGATACGCAGTATTTT
TRBJ1-2 TRBV2 NA NA CASTDIPGVDGYTF TGTGCCAGCACCGACATCCCGGGAGTGGATGGCTACACCTTC
TRBJ1-1 TRBV5-6 NA once CASRSGANTEAFF TGTGCCAGCAGGTCGGGAGCCAACACTGAAGCTTTCTTT
TRBJ1-3 TRBV4-1 TRBD1 NA CASSPDRGSGNTIYF TGCGCCAGCAGCCCCGACAGGGGATCTGGAAACACCATATATTTT
TRBJ2-1 TRBV6-4 NA NA CASSDGVNEQFF TGTGCCAGCAGTGACGGGGTGAATGAGCAGTTCTTC
TRBJ2-7 TRBV27 NA NA CASSLTAPQGHSYEQYF TGTGCCAGCAGTTTAACAGCACCACAGGGACACTCCTACGAGCAGTACTTC
TRBJ2-1 TRBV4-1 NA NA CASSQVALAYNEQFF TGCGCCAGCAGCCAAGTTGCACTGGCATACAATGAGCAGTTCTTC
TRBJ2-7 TRBV14 TRBD1 NA CASSSGTGDYEQYF TGTGCCAGCAGCTCCGGGACAGGAGACTACGAGCAGTACTTC
TRBJ2-1 TRBV28 TRBD2 few CASSYRLAGQNEQFF TGTGCCAGCAGTTACAGACTAGCGGGACAGAATGAGCAGTTCTTC
TRBJ1-2 TRBV10-3 NA NA CAISDSQGNGYTF TGTGCCATCAGTGACAGTCAGGGAAATGGCTACACCTTC
TRBJ2-1 TRBV19 NA NA CASSKVPGTVNEQFF TGTGCCAGTAGTAAGGTCCCCGGTACAGTCAATGAGCAGTTCTTC
TRBJ1-5 TRBV19 NA NA CASSTNPRQGSLNQPQHF TGTGCCAGTAGTACCAACCCTCGGCAAGGGTCCCTTAATCAGCCCCAGCATTTT
TRBJ1-1 TRBV6-5 NA NA CASSRTENTEAFF TGTGCCAGCAGCAGGACAGAGAACACTGAAGCTTTCTTT
TRBJ2-7 TRBV6-1 NA NA CASSGAILLYEQYF TGTGCCAGCAGTGGGGCAATCCTGCTATACGAGCAGTACTTC
TRBJ1-2 TRBV7-6 TRBD1 NA CASSARDRGPYGYTF TGTGCCAGCAGCGCACGGGACAGGGGACCCTATGGCTACACCTTC
TRBJ2-1 TRBV4-3 NA NA CASSQVDGGYNEQFF TGCGCCAGCAGCCAAGTCGACGGGGGCTACAATGAGCAGTTCTTC
TRBJ2-5 TRBV7-2 NA NA CASSLAPTPGRETQYF TGTGCCAGCAGCTTAGCCCCTACACCGGGGAGAGAGACCCAGTACTTC
TRBJ2-2 TRBV5-1 NA NA CASSPSGLLSNTGELFF TGCGCCAGCAGCCCAAGTGGTTTACTTTCGAACACCGGGGAGCTGTTTTTT
TRBJ2-1 TRBV10-2 NA NA CASSQAITSYNEQFF TGCGCCAGCAGTCAGGCTATCACCTCCTACAATGAGCAGTTCTTC
TRBJ2-7 TRBV11-2 TRBD1 NA CASSSWTGNYEQYF TGTGCCAGCAGCTCCTGGACAGGCAACTACGAGCAGTACTTC
TRBJ2-2 TRBV29-1 NA NA CSVDGQGNTGELFF TGCAGCGTTGACGGGCAGGGGAATACCGGGGAGCTGTTTTTT
TRBJ2-1 TRBV7-9 TRBD2 NA CASSQSFNSGRAGEQFF TGTGCCAGCAGCCAATCCTTTAATAGCGGGAGGGCCGGGGAGCAGTTCTTC
TRBJ2-7 TRBV23-1 TRBD1 NA CASITTGTGAEQYF TGCGCCAGCATTACTACCGGGACAGGGGCCGAGCAGTACTTC
TRBJ2-3 TRBV7-8 TRBD2 NA CASSLLAGTTDTQYF TGTGCCAGCAGCCTATTAGCGGGAACCACAGATACGCAGTATTTT
TRBJ2-7 TRBV6-6 TRBD1 NA CASSYVRQGNEQYF TGTGCCAGCAGTTACGTGAGACAGGGCAACGAGCAGTACTTC
TRBJ2-3 TRBV28 NA once CASSTDTQYF TGTGCCAGCAGCACAGATACGCAGTATTTT
TRBJ2-7 TRBV28 NA NA CASSWGRGRSYEQYF TGTGCCAGCAGTTGGGGACGGGGAAGGTCCTACGAGCAGTACTTC
TRBJ2-3 TRBV5-1 NA once CASSSGQGKDTQYF TGCGCCAGCAGCTCAGGGCAGGGAAAAGATACGCAGTATTTT
TRBJ2-3 TRBV6-5 TRBD2 once CASGLAGGTQYF TGTGCCAGCGGCCTAGCGGGGGGAACGCAGTATTTT
TRBJ1-2 TRBV5-5 TRBD1 NA CASSYLPVRGTDYGYTF TGTGCCAGCAGCTATCTTCCAGTCCGAGGGACAGACTATGGCTACACCTTC
TRBJ1-5 TRBV15 NA few CATSREQTNQPQHF TGTGCCACCAGCAGAGAACAGACCAATCAGCCCCAGCATTTT
TRBJ1-2 TRBV7-2 NA NA CASSFYSTGSYGYTF TGTGCCAGCAGCTTCTACTCGACAGGATCCTATGGCTACACCTTC
TRBJ2-7 TRBV4-1 NA NA CASSQVISDVDEQYF TGCGCCAGCAGCCAAGTCATCTCCGACGTGGACGAGCAGTACTTC
TRBJ1-2 TRBV6-5 TRBD1 NA CASSYGTGTESYGYTF TGTGCCAGCAGTTACGGGACTGGGACAGAATCATATGGCTACACCTTC
TRBJ1-2 TRBV28 NA NA CASSTLGLDYGYTF TGTGCCAGCAGTACCCTAGGACTGGACTATGGCTACACCTTC
TRBJ1-5 TRBV15 NA NA CATSRDPFGNQPQHF TGTGCCACCAGCAGAGATCCGTTTGGCAATCAGCCCCAGCATTTT
TRBJ2-1 TRBV9 TRBD2 NA CASSVGTSGSNEQFF TGTGCCAGCAGCGTAGGGACTAGCGGGAGTAATGAGCAGTTCTTC
TRBJ2-1 TRBV7-9 TRBD2 NA CASSPRLAGVYNEQFF TGTGCCAGCAGCCCCCGACTAGCGGGAGTTTACAATGAGCAGTTCTTC
TRBJ1-1 TRBV5-1 NA NA CASSFPGKGAEAFF TGCGCCAGCAGCTTCCCAGGGAAAGGAGCTGAAGCTTTCTTT